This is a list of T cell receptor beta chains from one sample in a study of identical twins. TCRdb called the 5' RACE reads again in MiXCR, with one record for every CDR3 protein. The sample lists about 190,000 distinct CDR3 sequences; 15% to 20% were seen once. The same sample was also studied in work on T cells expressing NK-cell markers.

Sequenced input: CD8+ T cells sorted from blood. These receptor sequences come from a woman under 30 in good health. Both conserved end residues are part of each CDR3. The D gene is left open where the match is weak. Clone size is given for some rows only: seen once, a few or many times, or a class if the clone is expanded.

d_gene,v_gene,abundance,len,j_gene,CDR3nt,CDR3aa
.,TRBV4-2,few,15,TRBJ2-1,TGTGCCAGCAGCCAAGATAATGGCGGGTCCGATGAGCAGTTCTTC,CASSQDNGGSDEQFF
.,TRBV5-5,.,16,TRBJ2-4,TGTGCCAGCAGCTCAAGGGGGGCTGGAGCCAAAAACATTCAGTACTTC,CASSSRGAGAKNIQYF
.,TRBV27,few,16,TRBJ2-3,TGTGCCAGCAGTTTATTGGTGGCAGTGGGGACAGATACGCAGTATTTT,CASSLLVAVGTDTQYF
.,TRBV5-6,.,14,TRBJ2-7,TGTGCCAGCAGCTCGGAGACAGTAACTTACGAGCAGTACTTC,CASSSETVTYEQYF
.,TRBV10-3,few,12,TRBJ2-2,TGTGCCATCAGGATACCATCCGGGGAGCTGTTTTTT,CAIRIPSGELFF
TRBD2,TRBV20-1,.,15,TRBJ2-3,TGCAGTGCTGGGACTAGCGGGTCGAGCACAGATACGCAGTATTTT,CSAGTSGSSTDTQYF
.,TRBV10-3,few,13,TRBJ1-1,TGTGCCATCAGGGAATCGGGCCCCACTGAAGCTTTCTTT,CAIRESGPTEAFF
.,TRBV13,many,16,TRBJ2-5,TGTGCCAGCAGCTTAAGGGGGGGTTATCGCCAAGAGACCCAGTACTTC,CASSLRGGYRQETQYF
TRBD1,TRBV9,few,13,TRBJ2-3,TGTGCCAGCAGCGCCCGACAGGGTTATACGCAGTATTTT,CASSARQGYTQYF
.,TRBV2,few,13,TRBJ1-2,TGTGCCAGCAGCCCCGGATATCCGCGCGGCTACACCTTC,CASSPGYPRGYTF
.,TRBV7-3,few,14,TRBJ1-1,TGTGCCAGCAGCTTAGCGCAGGGAAGCACTGAAGCTTTCTTT,CASSLAQGSTEAFF
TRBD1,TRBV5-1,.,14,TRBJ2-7,TGCGCCAGCAGCCCCGGGACAGGGCCCTACGAGCAGTACTTC,CASSPGTGPYEQYF
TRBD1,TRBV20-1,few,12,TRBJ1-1,TGCAGTGCTGAAAAGAGGGGGCCTGAAGCTTTCTTT,CSAEKRGPEAFF
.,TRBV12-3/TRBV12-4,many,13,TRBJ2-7,TGTGCCAGCAGCCCGGGACAAGACTACGAGCAGTACTTC,CASSPGQDYEQYF
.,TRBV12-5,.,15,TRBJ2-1,TGTGCTAGTGGTGACCAGATGGGCGCCTACAATGAGCAGTTCTTC,CASGDQMGAYNEQFF
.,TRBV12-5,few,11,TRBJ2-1,TGTGCTAGTGGTTTGGTACATGAGCAGTTCTTC,CASGLVHEQFF
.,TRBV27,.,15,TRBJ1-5,TGTGCCAGCAGTTTAGGACGATGGACCAATCAGCCCCAGCATTTT,CASSLGRWTNQPQHF
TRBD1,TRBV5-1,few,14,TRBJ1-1,TGCGCCAGCAGCTTTGGACAGGGGATTACTGAAGCTTTCTTT,CASSFGQGITEAFF
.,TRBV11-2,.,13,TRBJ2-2,TGTGCCAGCAGCCCCGACACTACCGGGGAGCTGTTTTTT,CASSPDTTGELFF
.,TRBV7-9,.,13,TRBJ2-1,TGTGCCAGCAGCTCACTAGCATGGAATGAGCAGTTCTTC,CASSSLAWNEQFF
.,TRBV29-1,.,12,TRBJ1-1,TGCAGCGTTGTAAAGGGAGGAACTGAAGCTTTCTTT,CSVVKGGTEAFF
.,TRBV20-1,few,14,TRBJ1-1,TGCAGTGCTAGAGCGATCACGGGGGACACTGAAGCTTTCTTT,CSARAITGDTEAFF
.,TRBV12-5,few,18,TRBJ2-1,TGTGCTAGTGGTGCACAGGGCCTGGGCGGAGGAAAAAACAATGAGCAGTTCTTC,CASGAQGLGGGKNNEQFF
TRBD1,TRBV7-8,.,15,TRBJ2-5,TGTGCCAGCAGCTTACCCGGGACAGGGTCAGTGGCCCAGTACTTC,CASSLPGTGSVAQYF
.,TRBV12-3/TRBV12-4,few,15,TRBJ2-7,TGTGCCAGCAGTTTAACCAGTGACAGTTCCTACGAGCAGTACTTC,CASSLTSDSSYEQYF
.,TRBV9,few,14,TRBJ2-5,TGTGCCAGCAGCGTAGGTGGGGCCGGTGAGACCCAGTACTTC,CASSVGGAGETQYF
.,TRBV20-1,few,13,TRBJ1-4,TGCAGTGCTAAAGGGACATCGGGTGAAAAACTGTTTTTT,CSAKGTSGEKLFF
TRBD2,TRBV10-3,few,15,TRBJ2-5,TGTGCCATCAGTTCTCCGGGACTAGCTCAAGAGACCCAGTACTTC,CAISSPGLAQETQYF
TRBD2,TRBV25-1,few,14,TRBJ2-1,TGTGCCAGCAGCTATAGCGGGAGACTCAATGAGCAGTTCTTC,CASSYSGRLNEQFF
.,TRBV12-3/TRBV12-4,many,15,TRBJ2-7,TGTGCCAGCAGTTTAGCTTTCGGTGGGGGATACGAGCAGTACTTC,CASSLAFGGGYEQYF
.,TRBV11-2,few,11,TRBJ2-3,TGTGCCGAACAGGGGGGGGATACGCAGTATTTT,CAEQGGDTQYF
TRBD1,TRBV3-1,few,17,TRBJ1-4,TGTGCCAGCAGCCTCGGGACAGGGGGCGCAGCTAATGAAAAACTGTTTTTT,CASSLGTGGAANEKLFF
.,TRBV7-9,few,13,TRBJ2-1,TGTGCCAGCACCAGCGGTCACTACAATGAGCAGTTCTTC,CASTSGHYNEQFF
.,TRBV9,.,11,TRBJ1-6,TGTGCCAGCAGCTCCGAGGGGGCCCTCCACTTT,CASSSEGALHF
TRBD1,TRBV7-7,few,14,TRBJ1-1,TGTGCTAGCAGCCCCTGGACAGGCGACGCTGAAGCTTTCTTT,CASSPWTGDAEAFF
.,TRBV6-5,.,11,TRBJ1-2,TGTGCCACCGCGGGAGGCCATGGCTACACCTTC,CATAGGHGYTF
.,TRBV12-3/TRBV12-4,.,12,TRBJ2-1,TGTGCCAGCAGTTTTGGAGGGGGCTTTTCGTCCTTC,CASSFGGGFSSF
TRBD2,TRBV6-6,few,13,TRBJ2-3,TGTGCAACGGGGGGGGGCAGAACAGATACGCAGTATTTT,CATGGGRTDTQYF
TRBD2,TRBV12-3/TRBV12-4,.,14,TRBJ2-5,TGTGCCAGCAGTGCGGGACTACCTCAAGAGACCCAGTACTTC,CASSAGLPQETQYF
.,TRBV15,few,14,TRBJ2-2,TGTGCCACCAGCAGAGACAGCGGGCCCGGGGAGCTGTTTTTT,CATSRDSGPGELFF
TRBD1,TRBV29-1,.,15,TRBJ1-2,TGCAGCGTTGATCTGGGACAGGGACCTAACTATGGCTACACCTTC,CSVDLGQGPNYGYTF
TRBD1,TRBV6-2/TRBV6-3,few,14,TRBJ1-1,TGTGCCAGCAGTTTCCCCCACAGGGGAACTGAAGCTTTCTTT,CASSFPHRGTEAFF
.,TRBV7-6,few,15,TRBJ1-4,TGTGCCAGCAGCCCCTGGAGCGGGCGTAATGAAAAACTGTTTTTT,CASSPWSGRNEKLFF
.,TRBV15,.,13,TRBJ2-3,TGTGCCACCAGCACACCCGAGGGGGATACGCAGTATTTT,CATSTPEGDTQYF
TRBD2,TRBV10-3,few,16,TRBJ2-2,TGTGCCATCCCTCAGCGGGGGGGTCAGAACACCGGGGAGCTGTTTTTT,CAIPQRGGQNTGELFF
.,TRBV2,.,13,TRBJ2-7,TGTGCCAGCAGTGAAGGGGCTAACTACGAGCAGTACTTC,CASSEGANYEQYF
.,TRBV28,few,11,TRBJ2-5,TGTGCCAGCATAGGAGGAGAGACCCAGTACTTC,CASIGGETQYF
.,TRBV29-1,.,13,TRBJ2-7,TGCAGCGCCCTTCGACCATCAAGCTACGAGCAGTACTTC,CSALRPSSYEQYF
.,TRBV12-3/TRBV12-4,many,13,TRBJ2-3,TGTGCCAGCAGTGATCGACAGGTGGGAACGCAGTATTTT,CASSDRQVGTQYF
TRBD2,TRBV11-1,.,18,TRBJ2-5,TGTGCCAGCAGCCCCCCCTTACTGACTAGCGGGTCTGGGGAGACCCAGTACTTC,CASSPPLLTSGSGETQYF
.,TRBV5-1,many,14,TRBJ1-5,TGCGCCAGCAGCCCGGACAGTGGTTATCAGCCCCAGCATTTT,CASSPDSGYQPQHF
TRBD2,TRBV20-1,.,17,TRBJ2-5,TGCAGTGCTAGAAAACTAGCGGGACAGCTTTTTATGGAGACCCAGTACTTC,CSARKLAGQLFMETQYF
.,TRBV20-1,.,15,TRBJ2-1,TGCAGCGCAGGGGGAGCGGGGGCTTCCTACAATGAGCAGTTCTTC,CSAGGAGASYNEQFF
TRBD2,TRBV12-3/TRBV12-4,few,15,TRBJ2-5,TGTGCCAGCAGTTTCGGCGGGGGGGTCCAAGAGACCCAGTACTTC,CASSFGGGVQETQYF
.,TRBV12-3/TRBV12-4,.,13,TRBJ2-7,TGTGCCAGCAGTTTGGCCGTACCATACGAGCAGTACTTC,CASSLAVPYEQYF